The next 30 T cell receptor beta chains were all read from a single sample in a study of STAT3 mutations in large granular lymphocyte leukemia. These receptors' antigens are unknown. Study conclusions and caveats: Every T-cell large granular lymphocyte leukemia patient had at least one immunodominant TCR beta clonotype.

The assay was immunoSEQ multiplex PCR, and TCRdb's table has in-frame clones only and misses some. The top ten clones hold 84% of a sample with under 6,000 clones, 49% of them seen once. The sample consisted of peripheral blood mononuclear cells. The receptor set was obtained from a man in his 60s with T-cell large granular lymphocyte leukemia. Some clones in this sample may be carry-over from other donors' samples.

This chain links TRBV6-6 with TRBJ1-1; D gene ambiguous. The CDR3 has 13 amino acids. Germline V gives CDR1 MNHNY, CDR2 SVGAGI (reference sequence). The V end lost 7 bases, the J end lost 0 bases, and 9 bases lay between the germline ends. The CDR3 loop is CASTLALNTEAFF. CDR3 DNA: TGTGCCAGCACCTTGGCGTTGAACACTGAAGCTTTCTTT.

The chain joins TRBV7-9 to TRBJ1-3, with a possible D match to TRBD1 (5 bases). Germline V gene sequence: CDR1 SEHNR, CDR2 FQNEAQ (reference sequence). Trimming removed 5 bases at V and 3 bases at J, with 14 bases between. The CDR3 consists of 15 residues. CDR3 sequence (DNA): TGTGCCAGCAGCAGTAGGGAGGGGCTTGGAAACACCATATATTTT. Its translation: CASSSREGLGNTIYF. The full variable domain, its missing parts supplied by reference TRBV7-9 and TRBJ1-3, is DTGVSQNPRHKITKRGQNVTFRCDPISEHNRLYWYRQTLGQGPEFLTYFQNEAQLEKSRLLSDRFSAERPKGSFSTLEIQRTEQGDSAMYLCASSSREGLGNTIYFGEGSWLTVV.

The chain couples TRBV30 to TRBJ1-3, with D unresolved. Germline CDR1 is GTSNPN and CDR2 is SVGIG (reference sequence). V was clipped by 0 bases and J by 2 bases, with 5 bases between them. The length of the CDR3 is 13 residues. The CDR3 nucleotides read TGTGCCTGGAGTGTCTCTACTGGAAACACCATATATTTT. As protein: CAWSVSTGNTIYF.

This chain links TRBV5-1 with TRBJ1-6; D call uncertain. The CDR3 has 15 residues. V was clipped by 0 bases and J by 9 bases, with 13 bases between them. Germline lookup yields CDR1 SGHRS and CDR2 YFSETQ. In nucleotides, the CDR3 is TGCGCCAGCAGCTTGGACGGGGTACGAGGTTCACCCCTCCACTTT. Its translation: CASSLDGVRGSPLHF.

The chain combines TRBV7-6 with TRBJ1-5; D possibly corresponds to TRBD1 (6 bases). This CDR3 is built from 13 residues. The V gene lost 6 bases and the J gene lost 9 bases, with 15 bases spanning the gap. Germline V gene sequence: CDR1 SGHVS, CDR2 FNYEAQ. CDR3 sequence: CASSPLRDTPQHF. As DNA, the CDR3 is TGTGCCAGCAGTCCTCTCCGGGACACGCCCCAGCATTTT.

This chain uses TRBV30 with TRBJ1-2; 7 bases match TRBD1. CDR1 GTSNPN and CDR2 SVGIG come from the germline V gene (reference sequence). V shed 0 bases, J shed 14 bases, and the junction held 12 bases outside the gene matches. The CDR3 length is 13 residues. In nucleotides, the CDR3 is TGTGCCTGGAGTGTACTGGGACAGACTGCTAAAACCTTC. This gives the protein CAWSVLGQTAKTF. The full variable domain, its missing parts supplied by reference TRBV30 and TRBJ1-2, is SQTIHQWPATLVQPVGSPLSLECTVEGTSNPNLYWYRQAAGRGLQLLFYSVGIGQISSEVPQNLSASRPQDRQFILSSKKLLLSDSGFYLCAWSVLGQTAKTFGSGTRLTVV.

This chain uses TRBV18 with TRBJ2-7; the D gene is possibly TRBD1 (6 bases). Germline V lookup: CDR1 KGHSH, CDR2 LQKENI. The CDR3 is 14 residues long. V lost 7 bases and J 3 bases, leaving 16 bases between the germline ends. The CDR3 DNA follows: TGTGCCAGCTTTTCCGGGCAGGGACACTACGAGCAGTACTTC. Protein sequence: CASFSGQGHYEQYF.

J is TRBJ2-1 and V is TRBV9; D is unclear. Between the trimmed V and J ends, which lost 3 bases and 7 bases, there was a span of 11 bases. The V gene's germline CDR1 is SGDLS and CDR2 YYNGEE. The CDR3 runs to 13 residues. This chain's CDR3 is CASSASFSNEQFF. CDR3 sequence (DNA): TGTGCCAGCAGCGCCTCCTTCAGTAATGAGCAGTTCTTC.

The V gene is TRBV6-6, the J gene TRBJ2-7, with D maybe TRBD1 (5 bases). The CDR3 covers 14 residues. Trimming left V 2 bases short and J 2 bases short, with 10 bases between. Germline-derived CDR1 and CDR2 are MNHNY and SVGAGI (reference sequence). The CDR3 sequence is CASSYVAGTYEQYF. CDR3 DNA sequence: TGTGCCAGCAGTTACGTCGCAGGGACCTACGAGCAGTACTTC.

This clone showed up just a few times. V is TRBV7-2 and J is TRBJ1-2; 7 positions agree with TRBD1. This CDR3 spans 15 amino acids. Germline V gene lookup returns CDR1 SGHTA and CDR2 FQGNSA. V lost 6 bases, J lost 8 bases, and 15 bases stayed unmatched. CDR3 nucleotide sequence: TGTGCCAGCAGTTCTCCGAACAGGGGAGCGGGGGGCTACACCTTC. It codes for CASSSPNRGAGGYTF. The full variable domain, its missing parts supplied by reference TRBV7-2 and TRBJ1-2, is GAGVSQSPSNKVTEKGKDVELRCDPISGHTALYWYRQSLGQGLEFLIYFQGNSAPDKSGLPSDRFSAERTGGSVSTLTIQRTQQEDSAVYLCASSSPNRGAGGYTFGSGTRLTVV.

This rearrangement joins TRBV5-1 to TRBJ1-2, with 8 bases matching TRBD1. The V segment lost 5 bases and the J segment 10 bases; nucleotides outside the gene matches: 7. Germline V CDR1 and CDR2: SGHRS, YFSETQ. The CDR3 length is 12 residues. The CDR3 region is CASSGQGSIYTF. The DNA of the CDR3 is TGCGCCAGCAGTGGACAGGGATCCATCTACACCTTC.

V gene TRBV18 combines with J gene TRBJ1-5; D is uncertain. V was trimmed by 2 bases and J by 11 bases, leaving 13 bases between them. Germline values: CDR1 KGHSH, CDR2 LQKENI. The CDR3 runs 13 residues. CDR3 residues: CASSPGPGSAQHF. The DNA for the CDR3 is TGTGCCAGCTCACCAGGGCCCGGCTCGGCCCAGCATTTT.

The chain carries TRBV5-1 and TRBJ1-2; 7 bases are shared with TRBD1. J was trimmed by 3 bases and V by 6 bases; bases with no gene match: 5. Germline-derived CDR1 and CDR2 are SGHRS and YFSETQ. CDR3 length: 13 amino acids. The CDR3 spells CASTNRGYYGYTF. CDR3 nucleotides: TGCGCCAGCACGAACAGGGGTTACTATGGCTACACCTTC.

In DNA, the CDR3 is TGCAGCGTTGAGGAGAGAGGTAACAGTTTCGTCTATGGCTACACCTTC. It translates to CSVEERGNSFVYGYTF. The V call is TRBV29-1, the J call TRBJ1-2, with D hard to call. The CDR3 loop spans 16 amino acids. V was clipped by 3 bases and J by 4 bases, with 21 bases between them. In germline, CDR1 is SQVTM, CDR2 ANQGSEA.

This clone occurred a few times. The rearrangement joins TRBV5-6 to TRBJ2-1; TRBD1 aligns across 7 bases. CDR3 size: 16 residues. V shed 4 bases, J shed 3 bases, and the junction held 10 bases outside the gene matches. Germline V gene lookup returns CDR1 SGHDT and CDR2 YYEEEE. CDR3 sequence reads: CASSRDTGEVYNEQFF. The CDR3 nucleotides read TGTGCCAGCAGCCGAGACACAGGGGAAGTCTACAATGAGCAGTTCTTC.

The chain couples TRBV20-1 to TRBJ1-2; D is unclear. Germline V gene sequence: CDR1 DFQATT, CDR2 SNEGSKA (reference sequence). The CDR3 loop spans 11 amino acids. Trimming took 1 base from V and 10 from J, leaving 10 bases between them. CDR3 nucleotide sequence: TGCAGTGCTAGAGTCGCCAGGAACTACACCTTC. Encoded protein: CSARVARNYTF.

The gene calls are TRBV6-6 and TRBJ2-5, with D unresolved. CDR1 MNHNY and CDR2 SVGAGI come from the germline V gene (reference sequence). The CDR3 sequence is 11 residues long. V was shortened by 5 bases and J by 4 bases, with 5 bases between the two germline ends. The CDR3 DNA sequence: TGTGCCAGCAGTATCACAGAGACCCAGTACTTC. This codes for CASSITETQYF.

The chain carries TRBV5-1 and TRBJ1-1; D may be TRBD1 (6 bases). The germline CDR1 and CDR2 sequences are SGHRS and YFSETQ. CDR3 length: 13 amino acids. Trimming cost V 4 bases and J 10 bases, with 17 bases left between them. The CDR3 reads CASSVDRMIVAFF. The CDR3 DNA is TGCGCCAGCAGCGTTGACAGGATGATTGTAGCTTTCTTT.

In this sample, this clone turned up a few times. This rearrangement joins TRBV5-4 to TRBJ2-5; 10 nucleotides align to TRBD1. The CDR3 has 15 amino acids. Germline V lookup: CDR1 SGHNT, CDR2 YYREEE (reference sequence). The V gene end was trimmed by 4 bases and the J gene end by 4 bases; junction bases not matched to a gene: 7. CDR3 sequence reads: CASSPSTGGGETQYF. In nucleotides, the CDR3 is TGTGCCAGCAGCCCCTCGACAGGGGGCGGAGAGACCCAGTACTTC. Drawing the rest from reference TRBV5-4 and TRBJ2-5, the complete variable domain is ETGVTQSPTHLIKTRGQQVTLRCSSQSGHNTVSWYQQALGQGPQFIFQYYREEENGRGNFPPRFSGLQFPNYSSELNVNALELDDSALYLCASSPSTGGGETQYFGPGTRLLVL.

The table lists this clone with a few counts. This chain links TRBV5-6 with TRBJ2-7; D is unclear. The germline V gene encodes CDR1 SGHDT and CDR2 YYEEEE. The CDR3 totals 14 residues. V was cut by 0 bases and J by 0 bases, with 7 bases left in between. The CDR3 loop is CASSLGLSSYEQYV. In DNA, the CDR3 is TGTGCCAGCAGCTTGGGTCTTAGCTCCTACGAGCAGTACGTC.

This clone was detected only a few times. The chain uses TRBV20-1 and TRBJ2-1; D is unresolved. This CDR3 is 10 amino acids long. The germline V gene has CDR1 DFQATT and CDR2 SNEGSKA (reference sequence). V was shortened by 5 bases and J by 5 bases, with 4 bases between the two germline ends. The CDR3 sequence: CSAADNEQFF. The CDR3 DNA follows: TGCAGTGCTGCGGACAATGAGCAGTTCTTC.

V usage is TRBV30 and J usage is TRBJ1-1; D possibly corresponds to TRBD1 (6 bases). CDR3 length: 13 residues. Trimming left V 3 bases short and J 1 base short, with 9 bases between. Germline lookup yields CDR1 GTSNPN and CDR2 SVGIG (reference sequence). The CDR3 nucleotides read TGTGCCTGGAGCCGGGGACAGAACACTGAAGCTTTCTTT. Translation gives CAWSRGQNTEAFF.

The chain joins TRBV5-4 to TRBJ1-6; D gene uncertain. Germline values: CDR1 SGHNT, CDR2 YYREEE (reference sequence). With 5 bases removed from V and 8 bases from J, the gap between germline ends came to 2 bases. The CDR3 has 10 amino acids. Here the CDR3 reads CASSHSPLHF. CDR3 bases: TGTGCCAGCAGTCATTCACCCCTCCACTTT.

The rearrangement links TRBV5-1 to TRBJ2-1, with 13 positions matching TRBD2. CDR1 is SGHRS, CDR2 YFSETQ, per germline. Trimming removed 4 bases from V and 8 bases from J; junction bases left unmatched: 9. This CDR3 comprises 16 residues. CDR3 sequence: CASSELLAGGVDEQFF. CDR3 DNA sequence: TGCGCCAGCAGCGAATTACTAGCGGGGGGGGTCGATGAGCAGTTCTTC.

The chain employs TRBV25-1 and TRBJ1-6; perhaps TRBD1 as D (6 bases). The CDR3 has 14 residues. CDR1 is MGHDK and CDR2 is SYGVNS in the germline V gene. The ends were cut back, 5 bases at V and 5 bases at J, with 10 bases in the middle. CDR3 sequence reads: CASSYGTNNSPLHF. The CDR3 nucleotides are TGTGCCAGCAGTTACGGGACAAATAATTCACCCCTCCACTTT.

V gene TRBV9 combines with J gene TRBJ1-1; D uncertain. This CDR3 spans 12 amino acids. Trimming pared 0 bases from V and 7 bases from J, leaving 7 bases between. CDR1 is SGDLS, CDR2 YYNGEE, per germline. The CDR3 loop reads CASSVEGVEAFF. CDR3 nucleotides: TGTGCCAGCAGCGTAGAGGGAGTTGAAGCTTTCTTT.

Comment on this clone: The junction does not match germline at one end; this may be a read error. The V call is TRBV5-1, the J call TRBJ1-1, with D unclear. The CDR3 has 13 amino acids. Germline CDR1 SGHRS, CDR2 YFSETQ. CDR3 nucleotides: TGCACCAGCAGCTTCAAGGAGAACACTGAAGCTTTCTTT. This encodes CTSSFKENTEAFF.

The V call is TRBV4-1, the J call TRBJ2-5, with TRBD1 matching over 7 bases. This CDR3 comprises 14 residues. Germline lookup yields CDR1 MGHRA and CDR2 YSYEKL. V trimming: 4 bases; J trimming: 2 bases; junction bases outside the gene matches: 4. CDR3 amino acids: CASSRTGAQETQYF. CDR3 nucleotides: TGCGCCAGCAGCCGAACAGGGGCGCAAGAGACCCAGTACTTC.

The table lists this clone with a count of one. The chain has TRBV7-9 and TRBJ1-4; 7 bases are shared with TRBD1. From germline, CDR1 is SEHNR and CDR2 FQNEAQ (reference sequence). The length of the CDR3 is 14 residues. V trimming: 6 bases; J trimming: 12 bases; junction bases outside the gene matches: 13. CDR3 loop: CASSKNRGAEELFF. CDR3 coding DNA: TGTGCCAGCAGTAAGAACAGGGGTGCCGAAGAACTGTTTTTT.

The sample holds a few counts of this clone. The V and J genes are TRBV7-2 and TRBJ1-2; no clear D. This CDR3 has 13 amino acids. The ends were cut back, 3 bases at V and 7 bases at J, with 12 bases in the middle. Germline V gene sequence: CDR1 SGHTA, CDR2 FQGNSA. The CDR3 loop reads CASSLYGQPGYTF. CDR3 nucleotides: TGTGCCAGCAGCTTGTATGGGCAGCCTGGCTACACCTTC.